These 27 T cell receptor beta chains originate from one sample sequenced in a study of OX40 agonist ivuxolimab in advanced cancers. The data were produced by immunoSEQ multiplex PCR, yet TCRdb's version contains in-frame clones alone and is incomplete. The sample holds tens of thousands of clones; about 90% are singletons and the top ten take roughly 43%. The material sequenced was CD4+ or CD8+ T cells sorted from blood, taken in a trial of the OX40 agonist ivuxolimab. The source of these receptors is an adult with an advanced solid tumor such as melanoma, head and neck, liver or kidney cancer.

This clone came up a few times. The chain couples TRBV7-9 to TRBJ2-4, with D unclear. Germline CDR1 is SEHNR and CDR2 is FQNEAQ (reference sequence). The CDR3 is 13 amino acids. Trimming took 0 bases from V and 8 from J, leaving 8 bases between them. The CDR3 nucleotides read TGTGCCAGCAGCTTAGCGGGTTTGGACATTCAGTACTTC. It translates to CASSLAGLDIQYF.

V is TRBV7-6 and J is TRBJ1-2, with no clear D. The CDR3 loop spans 17 amino acids. CDR1 SGHVS and CDR2 FNYEAQ come from the germline V gene. Trimming took 2 bases from V and 0 from J, leaving 16 bases between them. This CDR3 reads CASSLNPTAFPNYGYTF. CDR3 coding DNA: TGTGCCAGCAGCTTAAACCCTACAGCTTTTCCTAACTATGGCTACACCTTC.

The V and J genes are TRBV21-1 and TRBJ2-3; the table's D call, TRBD1, was not checked against the DNA. TRBV21-1 is a documented pseudogene. This CDR3 region has 16 residues. The CDR3 spells CASSPRRAGLPDTQYF. The CDR3 coding sequence is TGTGCCAGCAGCCCGCGTCGGGCAGGGCTGCCAGATACGCAGTATTTT.

This sequence joins TRBV4-3 and TRBJ1-4; no reliable D call. This CDR3 comprises 14 residues. Germline CDR1 reads LGHNA; CDR2 reads YSLEER. V was shortened by 0 bases and J by 5 bases, with 7 bases between the two germline ends. The CDR3: CASSQDLQNEKLFF. Here the CDR3 DNA reads TGCGCCAGCAGCCAAGATCTACAGAATGAAAAACTGTTTTTT.

This chain connects TRBV4-3 to TRBJ2-1; no firm D call. V lost 6 bases and J 0 bases, leaving 12 bases between the germline ends. Germline CDR1 and CDR2: LGHNA and YSLEER. This CDR3 is 15 amino acids long. CDR3 sequence: CASSQTVSSYNEQFF. CDR3 bases: TGCGCCAGCAGTCAGACGGTAAGCTCCTACAATGAGCAGTTCTTC.

The rearrangement uses TRBV7-3 and TRBJ2-3; no firm D call. This CDR3 has 12 amino acids. The V gene's germline CDR1 is SGHTA and CDR2 FQGTGA. The V end was cut by 2 bases, the J end by 7 bases, with 7 bases between. Written as DNA, the CDR3 is TGTGCCAGCAGCTTAGATCCCAATACGCAGTATTTT. It is translated as CASSLDPNTQYF.

V gene TRBV27 combines with J gene TRBJ2-7; D is unclear. Germline CDR1 reads MNHEY; CDR2 reads SMNVEV (reference sequence). This CDR3 spans 11 amino acids. V lost 11 bases and J lost 0, with 8 bases in between. The CDR3 DNA is TGTGCCGTCGGCAACTCCTACGAGCAGTACTTC. As protein: CAVGNSYEQYF.

This chain connects TRBV4-3 to TRBJ2-5; D is perhaps TRBD2 (5 bases). Trimming removed 0 bases at V and 4 bases at J, with 6 bases between. Germline CDR1 reads LGHNA; CDR2 reads YSLEER. The length of the CDR3 is 13 residues. CDR3 loop: CASSQDGGETQYF. The CDR3 nucleotides are TGCGCCAGCAGCCAAGACGGAGGAGAGACCCAGTACTTC.

The chain links TRBV11-2 to TRBJ2-3; perhaps TRBD2 as D (5 bases). Trimming cost V 1 base and J 5 bases, with 10 bases left between them. The CDR3 extends over 14 amino acids. Germline V CDR1 and CDR2: SGHAT, FQNNGV. CDR3: CASSLVVEGDTQYF. The CDR3, as DNA: TGTGCCAGCAGCTTAGTGGTCGAGGGAGATACGCAGTATTTT.

The V and J genes are TRBV4-3 and TRBJ2-7, with 9 positions matching TRBD1. V dropped 3 bases and J dropped 3; count of bases not matched to a gene: 6. This CDR3 contains 15 residues. CDR1 LGHNA and CDR2 YSLEER come from the germline V gene. In DNA form, the CDR3 reads TGCGCCAGCAGCCATCGCCGGGACAGGGTCTACGAGCAGTACTTC. The encoded protein is CASSHRRDRVYEQYF.

This clone was seen just once. The genes are TRBV7-2 and TRBJ1-5; D remains unclear. The length of the CDR3 is 13 residues. The germline V and J ends were trimmed by 1 base and 7 bases, with 8 bases remaining between them. Germline CDR1 reads SGHTA; CDR2 reads FQGNSA. CDR3 protein: CASSLEVGQPQHF. The CDR3, as DNA: TGTGCCAGCAGCTTAGAGGTAGGACAGCCCCAGCATTTT.

This chain joins TRBV27 and TRBJ2-7, with D unclear. The CDR3 is made up of 15 amino acids. In germline, CDR1 is MNHEY, CDR2 SMNVEV (reference sequence). V lost 2 bases and J lost 4, with 15 bases in between. The CDR3 here is CASSLSSNLYYEQYF. The CDR3 coding sequence is TGTGCCAGCAGTTTAAGCAGTAACCTGTATTACGAGCAGTACTTC.

The genes are TRBV4-1 and TRBJ2-5; D gene ambiguous. The CDR3 length is 15 residues. Trimming pared 3 bases from V and 2 bases from J, leaving 13 bases between. The germline V gene encodes CDR1 MGHRA and CDR2 YSYEKL. CDR3 sequence: CASSQTIVAQETQYF. In DNA form, the CDR3 reads TGCGCCAGCAGCCAGACGATAGTCGCACAAGAGACCCAGTACTTC.

The gene calls are TRBV7-8 and TRBJ1-4; D remains ambiguous. V was clipped by 5 bases and J by 5 bases, with 21 bases between them. CDR1 and CDR2 from the germline V gene are SGHVS and FQNEAQ. The CDR3 contains 17 residues. The CDR3 region has the DNA TGTGCCAGCAGCCTGCAAGGTGGCTCCTTCTACAATGAAAAACTGTTTTTT. It translates to CASSLQGGSFYNEKLFF.

The chain is built from TRBV6-5 and TRBJ1-6, with 8 bases that match TRBD1. Germline CDR1 reads MNHEY; CDR2 reads SVGAGI. There are 15 residues in the CDR3. The trim removed 6 bases at V and 6 bases at J, leaving 7 bases unmatched. The CDR3 loop reads CASRGTGPLNSPLHF. CDR3 nucleotide sequence: TGTGCCAGCAGAGGGACAGGCCCACTTAATTCACCCCTCCACTTT.

V and J are TRBV7-8 and TRBJ2-3; TRBD2 matches 7 bases. The V segment lost 1 base and the J segment 1 base; nucleotides outside the gene matches: 14. Looked up from germline, CDR1 is SGHVS and CDR2 is FQNEAQ. The CDR3 runs 19 residues. CDR3 in amino acids: CASSLGGTNELGGTDTQYF. For the CDR3, the DNA is TGTGCCAGCAGCTTAGGCGGGACTAACGAGCTAGGGGGCACAGATACGCAGTATTTT.

The chain carries TRBV9 and TRBJ2-2, with a tentative D call TRBD2 (6 bases). CDR3 length equals 13 residues. Germline V gene sequence: CDR1 SGDLS, CDR2 YYNGEE. V gave up 4 bases and J gave up 6 bases, with 10 bases separating them. As DNA, the CDR3 is TGTGCCAGCAGCCCGGGACTGGCCGGGGAGCTGTTTTTT. This codes for CASSPGLAGELFF. Variable domain in full (rest from reference TRBV9 and TRBJ2-2): DSGVTQTPKHLITATGQRVTLRCSPRSGDLSVYWYQQSLDQGLQFLIQYYNGEERAKGNILERFSAQQFPDLHSELNLSSLELGDSALYFCASSPGLAGELFFGEGSRLTVL.

The chain couples TRBV28 to TRBJ1-4; maybe TRBD1 (6 bases). The CDR3 extends over 16 amino acids. Germline V CDR1 and CDR2: MDHEN, SYDVKM. The germline V and J ends were trimmed by 3 bases and 8 bases, with 19 bases remaining between them. The CDR3 here is CASSFLLDRIVEKLFF. The DNA of the CDR3 is TGTGCCAGCAGTTTCCTCCTCGACAGGATAGTGGAAAAACTGTTTTTT.

The chain joins TRBV7-8 to TRBJ2-7; TRBD1 matches 11 bases. Looked up from germline, CDR1 is SGHVS and CDR2 is FQNEAQ. V was clipped by 5 bases and J by 3 bases; unmatched bases: 3. CDR3 length: 14 residues. CDR3 amino acids: CASSVGTGGYEQYF. The CDR3 region has the DNA TGTGCCAGCAGCGTCGGGACAGGGGGCTACGAGCAGTACTTC.

This chain links TRBV7-9 with TRBJ1-2; D is ambiguous. The CDR3 is made up of 16 amino acids. With 6 bases removed from V and 6 bases from J, the gap between germline ends came to 23 bases. Germline values: CDR1 SEHNR, CDR2 FQNEAQ (reference sequence). Here the CDR3 DNA reads TGTGCCAGCAGTTCTAGGCACAGCTCCCCTACTGATGGCTACACCTTC. Residues: CASSSRHSSPTDGYTF.

CDR3 DNA sequence: TGTGCCAGCAGTTACGAGGCAGCTTACCAAGAGACCCAGTACTTC. It codes for CASSYEAAYQETQYF. This chain joins TRBV6-6 and TRBJ2-5; D call uncertain. Trimming stripped 2 bases from V and 0 bases from J, with 10 bases between. CDR3 length equals 15 residues. The germline V gene has CDR1 MNHNY and CDR2 SVGAGI (reference sequence).

The rearrangement joins TRBV11-2 to TRBJ2-7; 7 nucleotides align to TRBD1. The germline V gene has CDR1 SGHAT and CDR2 FQNNGV. After removal of 2 bases from V and 0 bases from J, the junction contained 4 bases not matched to a gene. CDR3 length: 15 amino acids. The CDR3 is CASSLSRDSSYEQYF. The CDR3 DNA is TGTGCCAGCAGCTTATCCAGGGACAGCTCCTACGAGCAGTACTTC.

Written as DNA, the CDR3 is TGTGCCAGCAGCTTAGGGACGCCTTATGGCTACACCTTC. This sequence encodes CASSLGTPYGYTF. V gene TRBV7-6 combines with J gene TRBJ1-2, with no clear D. Trimming removed 1 base at V and 5 bases at J, with 8 bases between. CDR3 size: 13 residues. CDR1 is SGHVS and CDR2 is FNYEAQ in the germline V gene.

The chain's CDR3 is CASSSRDSYNSPLHF. DNA of the CDR3: TGTGCCAGTTCCAGCAGGGACTCCTATAATTCACCCCTCCACTTT. The rearrangement uses TRBV6-5 and TRBJ1-6, with D possibly TRBD1 on 5 matching bases. CDR3 size: 15 residues. The germline gives CDR1 MNHEY, CDR2 SVGAGI. Between the trimmed V and J ends, which lost 9 bases and 0 bases, there was a span of 12 bases.

As for this clone: Distinct nucleotide sequences in the sample also encode this CDR3. The chain recombines TRBV9 with TRBJ2-3; no definite D call. The CDR3 loop spans 14 amino acids. V shed 0 bases and J shed 0 bases, with 5 bases lying between them. CDR1 and CDR2 (germline): SGDLS, YYNGEE. CDR3 coding DNA: TGTGCCAGCAGCGTAGCGGGCAGCACAGATACGCAGTATTTT. This gives the protein CASSVAGSTDTQYF. The entire variable domain, with the rest obtained from reference TRBV9 and TRBJ2-3, is as follows: DSGVTQTPKHLITATGQRVTLRCSPRSGDLSVYWYQQSLDQGLQFLIQYYNGEERAKGNILERFSAQQFPDLHSELNLSSLELGDSALYFCASSVAGSTDTQYFGPGTRLTVL.

V and J are TRBV19 and TRBJ2-7; TRBD1 aligns across 7 bases. Trimming at V came to 0 bases and at J to 0 bases, leaving 2 bases not matched to a gene. The CDR3 extends over 15 amino acids. CDR1 is LNHDA, CDR2 SQIVND, per germline (reference sequence). The CDR3 protein is CASSIEQGISYEQYF. As DNA, the CDR3 is TGTGCCAGTAGTATAGAACAGGGGATCTCCTACGAGCAGTACTTC.

CDR3 amino acids: CASSLESGGALDTQYF. The CDR3 nucleotides are TGTGCCAGCAGTTTAGAGAGCGGGGGGGCTTTAGATACGCAGTATTTT. The rearrangement links TRBV27 to TRBJ2-3, with 10 bases identical to TRBD2. Trimming took 2 bases from V and 5 from J; bases not matched to a gene: 7. In germline, CDR1 is MNHEY, CDR2 SMNVEV (reference sequence). The CDR3 length is 16 residues.